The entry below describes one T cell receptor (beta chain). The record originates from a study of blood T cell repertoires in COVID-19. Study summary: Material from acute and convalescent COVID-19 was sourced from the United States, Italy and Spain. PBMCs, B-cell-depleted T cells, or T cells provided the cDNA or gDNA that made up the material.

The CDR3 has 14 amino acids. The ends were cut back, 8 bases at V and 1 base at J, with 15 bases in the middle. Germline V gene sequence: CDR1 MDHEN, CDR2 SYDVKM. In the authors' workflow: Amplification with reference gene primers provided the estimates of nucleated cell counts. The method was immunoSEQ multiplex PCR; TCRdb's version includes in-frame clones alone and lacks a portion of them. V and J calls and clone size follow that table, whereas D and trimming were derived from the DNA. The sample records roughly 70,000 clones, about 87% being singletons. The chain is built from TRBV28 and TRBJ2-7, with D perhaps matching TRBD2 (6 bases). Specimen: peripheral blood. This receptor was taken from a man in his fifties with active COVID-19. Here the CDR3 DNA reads TGTGCCAGCTACGGGGGTATAAATTCCTACGAGCAGTACTTC. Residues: CASYGGINSYEQYF.